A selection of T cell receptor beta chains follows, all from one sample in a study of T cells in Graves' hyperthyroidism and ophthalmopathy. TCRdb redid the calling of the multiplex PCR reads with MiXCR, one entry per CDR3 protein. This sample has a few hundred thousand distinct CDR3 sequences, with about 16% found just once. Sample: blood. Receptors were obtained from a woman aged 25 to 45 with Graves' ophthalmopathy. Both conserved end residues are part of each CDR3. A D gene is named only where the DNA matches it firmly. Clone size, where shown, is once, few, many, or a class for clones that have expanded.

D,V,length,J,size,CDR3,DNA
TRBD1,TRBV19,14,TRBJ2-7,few,CASSMGTGTYEQYF,TGTGCCAGTAGTATGGGGACAGGGACCTACGAGCAGTACTTC
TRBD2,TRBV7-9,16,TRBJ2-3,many,CASSPTSGRFTDTQYF,TGTGCCAGCAGCCCGACTAGCGGGAGGTTCACAGATACGCAGTATTTT
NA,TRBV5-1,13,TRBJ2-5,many,CASLGDGVETQYF,TGCGCCAGCCTCGGGGATGGTGTGGAGACCCAGTACTTC
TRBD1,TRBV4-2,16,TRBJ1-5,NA,CASSQSGTEENQPQHF,TGTGCCAGCAGCCAATCGGGGACAGAAGAAAATCAGCCCCAGCATTTT
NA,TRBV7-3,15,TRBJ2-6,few,CASSLGKTGANVLTF,TGTGCCAGCAGCTTAGGCAAAACTGGGGCCAACGTCCTGACTTTC
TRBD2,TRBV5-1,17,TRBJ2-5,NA,CASSQEASGRGGETQYF,TGCGCCAGCAGCCAAGAGGCTAGCGGGAGGGGGGGAGAGACCCAGTACTTC
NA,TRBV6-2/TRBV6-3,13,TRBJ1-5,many,CASSLRVGQPQHF,TGTGCCAGCAGTCTCAGGGTGGGTCAGCCCCAGCATTTT
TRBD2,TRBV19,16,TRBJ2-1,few,CASTYTSSSGQKGQFF,TGTGCCAGTACTTATACTTCCTCTAGCGGCCAAAAAGGGCAGTTCTTC
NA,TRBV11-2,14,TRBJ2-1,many,CASSLADRYNEQFF,TGTGCCAGCAGCTTAGCCGATAGATACAATGAGCAGTTCTTC
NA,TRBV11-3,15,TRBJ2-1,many,CASSLVTGSYNEQFF,TGTGCCAGCAGCTTAGTGACAGGCTCCTACAATGAGCAGTTCTTC
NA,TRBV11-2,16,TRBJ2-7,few,CASSPTGTLISYEQYF,TGTGCCAGCAGCCCGACCGGGACACTGATTTCCTACGAGCAGTACTTC
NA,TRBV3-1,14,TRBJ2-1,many,CASSQDVGFGEQFF,TGTGCCAGCAGCCAAGATGTCGGCTTTGGTGAGCAGTTCTTC
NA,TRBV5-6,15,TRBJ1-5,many,CASSLKDLPNQPQHF,TGTGCCAGCAGCTTAAAGGACTTACCCAATCAGCCCCAGCATTTT
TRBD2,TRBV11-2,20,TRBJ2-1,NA,CASSLTGLAGKAFFWDEQFF,TGTGCCAGCAGCCTAACCGGGCTAGCGGGTAAAGCATTTTTCTGGGATGAGCAGTTCTTC
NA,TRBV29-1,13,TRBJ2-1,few,CSVSRRIGNEQFF,TGCAGCGTATCCCGGCGGATCGGTAATGAGCAGTTCTTC
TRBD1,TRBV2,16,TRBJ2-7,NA,CASSFSQTGVAYEQYF,TGTGCCAGCAGTTTTTCCCAGACAGGGGTGGCCTACGAGCAGTACTTC
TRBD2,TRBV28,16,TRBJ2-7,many,CASRGGSSGSIYEQYF,TGTGCCAGCAGGGGGGGCAGTAGCGGGAGTATATACGAGCAGTACTTC
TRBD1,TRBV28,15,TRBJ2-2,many,CASSPRTGVTGELFF,TGTGCCAGCAGTCCCAGGACAGGGGTGACCGGGGAGCTGTTTTTT
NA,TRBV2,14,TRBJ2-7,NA,CASSEDRPSYEQYF,TGTGCCAGCAGTGAAGACAGGCCCTCCTACGAGCAGTACTTC
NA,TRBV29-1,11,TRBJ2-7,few,CSVTQGNEQYF,TGCAGCGTAACCCAGGGGAACGAGCAGTACTTC
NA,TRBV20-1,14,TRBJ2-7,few,CSARVPKGSDEQYF,TGCAGTGCTAGAGTCCCCAAGGGGAGTGACGAGCAGTACTTC
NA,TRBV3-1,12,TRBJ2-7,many,CASSHSGYEQYF,TGTGCCAGCAGCCATAGTGGGTACGAGCAGTACTTC
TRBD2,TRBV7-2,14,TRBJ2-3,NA,CASTTSGATDTQYF,TGTGCCAGCACCACTAGCGGGGCCACAGATACGCAGTATTTT
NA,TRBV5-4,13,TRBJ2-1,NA,CANLNQHGNEQFF,TGTGCCAACCTTAACCAACATGGAAATGAGCAGTTCTTC
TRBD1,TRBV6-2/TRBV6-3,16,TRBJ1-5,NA,CASSYPGTGGYQPQHF,TGTGCCAGCAGTTACCCTGGGACAGGGGGCTATCAGCCCCAGCATTTT
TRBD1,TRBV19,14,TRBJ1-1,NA,CASSKQGAHTEAFF,TGTGCCAGTAGTAAACAGGGGGCTCACACTGAAGCTTTCTTT
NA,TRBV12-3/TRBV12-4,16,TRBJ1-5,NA,CASMARGSQVNQPQHF,TGTGCCAGCATGGCTCGTGGCTCACAGGTCAATCAGCCCCAGCATTTT
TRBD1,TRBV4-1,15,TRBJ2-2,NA,CASSPGQGFSGELFF,TGCGCCAGCAGCCCGGGACAGGGTTTTTCCGGGGAGCTGTTTTTT
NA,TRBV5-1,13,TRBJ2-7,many,CASSLGVSYEQYF,TGCGCCAGCAGCTTGGGGGTCTCCTACGAGCAGTACTTC
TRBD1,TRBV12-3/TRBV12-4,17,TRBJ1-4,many,CASSSGTGGVLAEKLFF,TGTGCCAGCAGTTCCGGGACAGGGGGCGTATTAGCTGAAAAACTGTTTTTT
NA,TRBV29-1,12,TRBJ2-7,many,CSVGDTSYEQYF,TGCAGCGTTGGGGATACCTCCTACGAGCAGTACTTC
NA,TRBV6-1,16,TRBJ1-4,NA,CASREVGRATNEKLFF,TGTGCCAGCAGAGAAGTTGGGCGTGCAACTAATGAAAAACTGTTTTTT
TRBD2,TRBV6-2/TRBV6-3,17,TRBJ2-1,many,CASSPGLAGGRPPPQFF,TGTGCCAGCAGCCCGGGACTAGCGGGAGGGCGACCCCCACCTCAGTTCTTC
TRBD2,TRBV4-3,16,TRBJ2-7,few,CASSQDAAGGTYEQYF,TGCGCCAGCAGCCAAGATGCGGCGGGAGGGACCTACGAGCAGTACTTC
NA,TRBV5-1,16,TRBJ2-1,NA,CASSLGRQGPYNEQFF,TGCGCCAGCAGCTTGGGACGGCAGGGCCCGTACAATGAGCAGTTCTTC
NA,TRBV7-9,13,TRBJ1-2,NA,CASSSGPVYGYTF,TGTGCCAGCAGTAGTGGACCCGTCTATGGCTACACCTTC
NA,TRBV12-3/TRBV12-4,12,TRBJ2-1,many,CASSAQGTEQFF,TGTGCCAGCAGTGCCCAGGGGACTGAGCAGTTCTTC
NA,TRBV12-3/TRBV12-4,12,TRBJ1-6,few,CASTGANSPLHF,TGTGCCAGCACAGGGGCCAATTCACCCCTCCACTTT
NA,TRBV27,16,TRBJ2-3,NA,CASSPRQGSSTDTQYF,TGTGCCAGCAGCCCCCGCCAAGGGTCTAGCACAGATACGCAGTATTTT
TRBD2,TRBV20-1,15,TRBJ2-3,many,CSARGTSGMTDTQYF,TGCAGTGCTAGGGGGACTAGCGGGATGACAGATACGCAGTATTTT
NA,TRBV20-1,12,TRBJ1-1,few,CSAVRGLAEAFF,TGCAGTGCTGTTAGGGGGTTAGCTGAAGCTTTCTTT
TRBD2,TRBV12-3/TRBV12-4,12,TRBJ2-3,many,CASSLSGNTQYF,TGTGCCAGCAGCCTGAGCGGGAATACGCAGTATTTT
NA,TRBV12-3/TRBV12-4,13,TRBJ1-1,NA,CASSLGTAGGAFF,TGTGCCAGCAGTTTAGGGACGGCCGGAGGGGCTTTCTTT
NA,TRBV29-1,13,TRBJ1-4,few,CSVEDARLAKLFF,TGCAGCGTTGAAGATGCCAGACTAGCAAAACTGTTTTTT
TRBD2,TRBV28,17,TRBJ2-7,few,CASSLPGSGSRGYEQYF,TGTGCCAGCAGTTTACCCGGTAGCGGGAGTCGGGGTTACGAGCAGTACTTC
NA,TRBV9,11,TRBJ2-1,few,CASSVGLGDVF,TGTGCCAGCAGCGTAGGGCTGGGTGACGTCTTC
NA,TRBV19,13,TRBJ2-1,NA,CASSIGRFGEQFF,TGTGCCAGTAGTATTGGTAGATTTGGTGAGCAGTTCTTC
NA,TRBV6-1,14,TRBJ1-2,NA,CASRPRTVIYGYTF,TGTGCCAGCAGACCCCGGACAGTTATCTATGGCTACACCTTC
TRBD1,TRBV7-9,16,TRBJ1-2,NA,CASSFRGTGEGGGYTF,TGTGCCAGCAGCTTTAGAGGGACAGGAGAAGGCGGTGGCTACACCTTC
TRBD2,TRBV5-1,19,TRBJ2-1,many,CASSSGLAGGRSSYNEQFF,TGCGCCAGCAGCTCGGGACTAGCGGGAGGCCGAAGCTCCTACAATGAGCAGTTCTTC
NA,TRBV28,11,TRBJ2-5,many,CASSHTSSYYF,TGTGCCAGCAGCCACACGTCGAGTTACTACTTC
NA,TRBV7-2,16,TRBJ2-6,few,CASSLSQGGGANVLTF,TGTGCCAGCAGCCTGTCCCAGGGTGGTGGGGCCAACGTCCTGACTTTC
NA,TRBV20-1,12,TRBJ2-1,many,CSAEISYNEQFF,TGCAGTGCTGAGATTTCCTACAATGAGCAGTTCTTC